These 14 T cell receptor beta chains share one sample of origin, sequenced in a study of T cell changes during pregnancy in multiple sclerosis. Assay used: immunoSEQ multiplex PCR; TCRdb lists only in-frame clones, some missing. The repertoire has about 35,000 clones, about 92% of them found once; the top ten carry 0.75% to 0.95%. Specimen: CD4+ T cells from peripheral blood mononuclear cells, collected after pregnancy. These TCRs come from a female donor in good health, enrolled as a control in a pregnancy study.

This sequence joins TRBV9 and TRBJ2-5; 15 bases match TRBD2. The CDR3 loop spans 17 amino acids. Germline CDR1 reads SGDLS; CDR2 reads YYNGEE. The V and J ends lost 4 bases and 3 bases, in that order; junction bases with no gene match: 7. As DNA, the CDR3 is TGTGCCAGCAGCCCGAAGGGGACTAGCGGGGGGAAAGAGACCCAGTACTTC. This encodes CASSPKGTSGGKETQYF.

This clone was counted once. The V call is TRBV7-2, the J call TRBJ2-3; 8 bases are shared with TRBD1. The CDR3 runs 15 residues. J was trimmed by 6 bases and V by 5 bases; bases with no gene match: 10. The germline gives CDR1 SGHTA, CDR2 FQGNSA. The CDR3 DNA is TGTGCCAGCAGCGGACGACAGGGGATGAAGGATACGCAGTATTTT. This sequence encodes CASSGRQGMKDTQYF.

This sequence joins TRBV10-2 and TRBJ2-1, with 10 bases identical to TRBD2. Losses at the gene ends were 6 bases for V and 3 bases for J; bases not matched to a gene: 5. The CDR3 has 15 amino acids. Germline-derived CDR1 and CDR2 are WSHSY and SAAADI. CDR3 sequence reads: CASSLAGGNYNEQFF. The CDR3 nucleotides are TGCGCCAGCAGCTTAGCGGGAGGAAACTACAATGAGCAGTTCTTC.

V and J are TRBV19 and TRBJ2-7; TRBD2 aligns across 13 bases. V lost 5 bases and J lost 9; bases outside the gene matches: 4. There are 13 residues in the CDR3. The V gene's germline CDR1 is LNHDA and CDR2 SQIVND (reference sequence). The CDR3 DNA is TGTGCCAGTAGTGCGGGACTAGCGGGACGGCAGTACTTC. Protein: CASSAGLAGRQYF.

The gene calls are TRBV30 and TRBJ1-2; 7 nucleotides match TRBD1. Germline CDR1 and CDR2: GTSNPN and SVGIG (reference sequence). Trimming cost V 5 bases and J 3 bases; bases outside gene matches: 6. This CDR3 region has 13 residues. In DNA form, the CDR3 reads TGTGCCTGGTCAAACAGGGGACACTATGGCTACACCTTC. Amino acid sequence: CAWSNRGHYGYTF.

The genes are TRBV9 and TRBJ2-1; 9 bases fit TRBD2. The CDR3 is made up of 18 amino acids. The J segment lost 3 bases and the V segment lost 2 bases, leaving 12 bases of the junction unmatched. Germline V gives CDR1 SGDLS, CDR2 YYNGEE. This CDR3 is CASSVRSSGGRLYNEQFF. DNA for the CDR3: TGTGCCAGCAGCGTTCGCAGTAGCGGGGGTCGACTCTACAATGAGCAGTTCTTC.

The rearrangement links TRBV11-2 to TRBJ1-3; no clear D gene. This CDR3 is 14 amino acids long. V dropped 4 bases and J dropped 4 bases, with 11 bases sitting between them. The germline CDR1 and CDR2 sequences are SGHAT and FQNNGV. In nucleotides, the CDR3 is TGTGCCAGCAGCTCTACGAGGGAGGGAAACACCATATATTTT. This sequence encodes CASSSTREGNTIYF.

The rearrangement links TRBV28 to TRBJ1-6; no definite D call. The V end was cut by 5 bases, the J end by 7 bases, with 9 bases between. This CDR3 comprises 13 residues. CDR1 and CDR2 (germline): MDHEN, SYDVKM. CDR3 sequence reads: CASSRRWNSPLHF. In DNA, the CDR3 is TGTGCCAGCAGTAGGAGGTGGAATTCACCCCTCCACTTT.

The rearrangement uses TRBV5-4 and TRBJ2-7; 12 bases map to TRBD2. The CDR3 has 15 residues. The junction had 7 bases not matched to a gene; V was cut back by 3 bases and J by 6 bases. Per the germline V gene, CDR1 is SGHNT and CDR2 is YYREEE (reference sequence). This CDR3 reads CASSSRTSGVGEQYF. The CDR3, as DNA: TGTGCCAGCAGCTCCAGGACTAGCGGGGTGGGCGAGCAGTACTTC.

As concerns this clone: One end of the junction varies from germline; a read error may be responsible. This chain's CDR3 is CASSLAVGPIQGAEQYF. CDR3 DNA sequence: TGTGCTAGCAGCTTAGCGGTGGGGCCAATTCAGGGTGCCGAGCAGTACTTC. V usage is TRBV7-7 and J usage is TRBJ2-7, with D perhaps TRBD2 (6 bases). This CDR3 has 17 amino acids. Germline CDR1 reads SSHAT; CDR2 reads FNYEAQ (reference sequence).

Only one count was recorded for this clone. J is TRBJ2-2 and V is TRBV30, with D tentatively TRBD2 (5 bases). The CDR3 runs to 13 residues. In germline, CDR1 is GTSNPN, CDR2 SVGIG (reference sequence). The V and J ends lost 0 bases and 5 bases respectively, with 7 bases between them. The CDR3 sequence: CAWSVRRTGELFF. The CDR3 DNA follows: TGTGCCTGGAGTGTACGGAGGACCGGGGAGCTGTTTTTT.

The chain is built from TRBV5-1 and TRBJ2-2; possible D gene TRBD1, 5 bases. The CDR3 extends over 15 amino acids. The germline V gene encodes CDR1 SGHRS and CDR2 YFSETQ. V was pared by 0 bases and J by 2 bases, with 8 bases between. CDR3 in amino acids: CASSLDGHNTGELFF. CDR3 sequence (DNA): TGCGCCAGCAGCTTGGACGGACACAACACCGGGGAGCTGTTTTTT.

This CDR3 is CASSFIAGELFF. For the CDR3, the DNA is TGTGCCAGCAGCTTCATAGCCGGGGAGCTGTTTTTT. This chain joins TRBV5-6 and TRBJ2-2; no firm D call. V lost 2 bases, J lost 6 bases, and 5 bases lay in between. The CDR3 spans 12 residues. From germline, CDR1 is SGHDT and CDR2 YYEEEE.

The genes are TRBV5-8 and TRBJ2-7, with 9 bases lining up with TRBD2. Trimming took 6 bases from V and 1 from J; bases not matched to a gene: 5. The V gene's germline CDR1 is SGHTS and CDR2 YDEGEE. CDR3 length: 14 residues. CDR3 bases: TGTGCCAGCACCGCGGGAGGGATTTCCTACGAGCAGTACTTC. Its protein is CASTAGGISYEQYF.